This T cell receptor beta chain was recovered during a study of blood T cell repertoires in COVID-19. The CDR3 spans 14 residues. Germline assignment: CDR1 SGHTA and CDR2 FQGNSA. Trimming left V 1 base short and J 7 bases short, with 10 bases between. Clones were sequenced by immunoSEQ multiplex PCR, and TCRdb holds only the in-frame ones, with some missing. The sample shows 150,000 to 200,000 clones, approximately 87% of them seen only once. The sequenced sample was peripheral blood. V and J are TRBV7-2 and TRBJ2-2; no clear D. This sequence was found in a young man with active or convalescent COVID-19. In DNA form, the CDR3 reads TGTGCCAGCAGCTTAGATGGTGCGCGCGGGGAGCTGTTTTTT. Encoded protein: CASSLDGARGELFF. The whole variable domain, filled in from reference TRBV7-2 and TRBJ2-2, reads GAGVSQSPSNKVTEKGKDVELRCDPISGHTALYWYRQSLGQGLEFLIYFQGNSAPDKSGLPSDRFSAERTGGSVSTLTIQRTQQEDSAVYLCASSLDGARGELFFGEGSRLTVL.